A single sample is the source of the 15 T cell receptor beta chains below, sequenced in a study of cytomegalovirus exposure and HLA in healthy donors. Use of 60 Vbeta and 13 Jbeta primers characterized the PCR. Sequenced by immunoSEQ multiplex PCR; TCRdb stores in-frame clones only, minus some. Of roughly 160,000 clones in the sample, about 85% are singletons; the top ten hold about 2.5%. Sequenced sample: PBMCs. Receptors originate from a man aged 25-40 years in good health and CMV-seropositive.

This rearrangement joins TRBV15 to TRBJ2-5; tentatively, D is TRBD2 (5 bases). This CDR3 comprises 15 residues. The germline V gene encodes CDR1 LNHNV and CDR2 YYDKDF (reference sequence). V lost 3 bases and J 3 bases, leaving 14 bases between the germline ends. The CDR3 protein is CATSRGSPGEETQYF. The CDR3, as DNA: TGTGCCACCAGCAGGGGATCCCCCGGGGAAGAGACCCAGTACTTC.

CDR3 in amino acids: CASSLGREWADTQYF. The CDR3 bases are TGTGCCAGCAGCTTGGGGCGGGAGTGGGCAGATACGCAGTATTTT. The chain is built from TRBV5-4 and TRBJ2-3; 7 bases are a match to TRBD2. CDR1 and CDR2 (germline): SGHNT, YYREEE (reference sequence). The CDR3 contains 15 residues. The V gene end was trimmed by 0 bases and the J gene end by 4 bases; junction bases not matched to a gene: 5.

This rearrangement joins TRBV6-5 to TRBJ2-7, with 8 bases identical to TRBD2. Per the germline V gene, CDR1 is MNHEY and CDR2 is SVGAGI. V lost 1 base, J lost 3 bases, and 5 bases stayed unmatched. The CDR3 sequence is 15 residues long. The DNA for the CDR3 is TGTGCCAGCAGTTACTTCGGACTAGCAGGCTACGAGCAGTACTTC. It specifies CASSYFGLAGYEQYF.

The chain carries TRBV27 and TRBJ1-1, with D hard to call. V shed 2 bases and J shed 4 bases, with 17 bases lying between them. This CDR3 is 16 amino acids long. Germline CDR1 and CDR2: MNHEY and SMNVEV (reference sequence). CDR3: CASSLLGPRDSTEAFF. For the CDR3, the DNA is TGTGCCAGCAGTTTACTGGGCCCCCGAGATAGCACTGAAGCTTTCTTT.

The V gene is TRBV7-3, the J gene TRBJ2-1; TRBD2 aligns across 11 bases. V gave up 5 bases and J gave up 5 bases; unmatched junction bases: 2. Germline CDR1 SGHTA, CDR2 FQGTGA. The CDR3 spans 14 residues. CDR3: CASSLAGGHNEQFF. CDR3 nucleotides: TGTGCCAGCAGCCTAGCGGGAGGTCACAATGAGCAGTTCTTC.

This clone has only a few counts. The rearrangement links TRBV4-2 to TRBJ1-5, with TRBD1 matching over 8 bases. From germline, CDR1 is LGHNA and CDR2 YNFKEQ. CDR3 length equals 16 residues. The junction had 6 bases not matched to a gene; V was cut back by 2 bases and J by 3 bases. For the CDR3, the DNA is TGTGCCAGCAGCCAACCTTGGACAGGGATCAATCAGCCCCAGCATTTT. Residues: CASSQPWTGINQPQHF.

The chain uses TRBV5-1 and TRBJ1-1; D is ambiguous. There are 13 residues in the CDR3. V gave up 6 bases and J gave up 1 base, with 10 bases separating them. CDR1 is SGHRS, CDR2 YFSETQ, per germline. The CDR3 loop reads CASKVQSNTEAFF. DNA of the CDR3: TGCGCCAGCAAGGTACAGTCGAACACTGAAGCTTTCTTT.

This chain links TRBV10-1 with TRBJ2-7; TRBD1 is a possible D gene (5 bases). This CDR3 is 14 amino acids long. Trimming cost V 5 bases and J 7 bases, with 18 bases left between them. Germline lookup yields CDR1 WNHNN and CDR2 SYGVQD (reference sequence). The CDR3 DNA is TGCGCCAGCAGTATAACTGGGGCCGCCGGGGAGCAGTACTTC. This gives the protein CASSITGAAGEQYF.

The V call is TRBV4-2, the J call TRBJ2-5; 7 bases map to TRBD1. CDR1 is LGHNA, CDR2 YNFKEQ, per germline. Germline trimming cut 3 bases from V and 1 base from J; bases unmatched to any gene: 2. The CDR3 covers 14 residues. CDR3: CASSQWDSQETQYF. The CDR3 region has the DNA TGTGCCAGCAGCCAGTGGGACAGCCAAGAGACCCAGTACTTC.

This clone has a single count. The V and J genes are TRBV4-1 and TRBJ2-7; 9 bases match TRBD2. In germline, CDR1 is MGHRA, CDR2 YSYEKL. V trimming: 1 base; J trimming: 0 bases; junction bases outside the gene matches: 4. The CDR3 loop spans 16 amino acids. The DNA for the CDR3 is TGCGCCAGCAGCCAAGTAGCGGGAGCAGCCTCCTACGAGCAGTACGTC. The encoded protein is CASSQVAGAASYEQYV.

The chain joins TRBV19 to TRBJ2-2; weak D call: TRBD2 (6 bases). Germline V gene sequence: CDR1 LNHDA, CDR2 SQIVND (reference sequence). V gave up 4 bases and J gave up 6 bases, with 12 bases separating them. This CDR3 spans 14 amino acids. The CDR3: CASSSRRGPGELFF. Written as DNA, the CDR3 is TGTGCCAGTAGTAGTCGGAGGGGACCCGGGGAGCTGTTTTTT.

CDR3 residues: CASSSPGLAGATDTQYF. CDR3 nucleotides: TGTGCCAGCAGTTCCCCGGGACTAGCGGGAGCAACAGATACGCAGTATTTT. The rearrangement joins TRBV27 to TRBJ2-3; 14 nucleotides align to TRBD2. The ends lost 4 bases at V and 3 bases at J; junction bases unmatched: 6. The CDR3 sequence is 17 residues long. Per germline, CDR1 MNHEY and CDR2 SMNVEV (reference sequence).

The chain employs TRBV18 and TRBJ1-1; the match to TRBD1 covers 9 bases. Germline V gene lookup returns CDR1 KGHSH and CDR2 LQKENI. The trim removed 3 bases at V and 4 bases at J, leaving 6 bases unmatched. This CDR3 is 15 amino acids long. The CDR3 DNA is TGTGCCAGCTCACCGGGACAGGGAGAACTCACTGAAGCTTTCTTT. This translates into CASSPGQGELTEAFF.

The chain recombines TRBV4-3 with TRBJ2-5; possibly TRBD1 for D (5 bases). V dropped 0 bases and J dropped 1 base, with 9 bases sitting between them. This CDR3 region has 15 residues. CDR1 and CDR2 (germline): LGHNA, YSLEER. Here the CDR3 reads CASSQEWGSQETQYF. CDR3 sequence (DNA): TGCGCCAGCAGCCAAGAATGGGGCTCCCAAGAGACCCAGTACTTC.

The rearrangement joins TRBV16 to TRBJ2-7; weak D call: TRBD1 (6 bases). V was clipped by 4 bases and J by 4 bases, with 11 bases between them. Germline CDR1 KGHSY, CDR2 FQNENV. The CDR3 spans 13 residues. Here the CDR3 DNA reads TGTGCCAGCAGCCCGCACGGACAGTACGAGCAGTACTTC. Its translation is CASSPHGQYEQYF.